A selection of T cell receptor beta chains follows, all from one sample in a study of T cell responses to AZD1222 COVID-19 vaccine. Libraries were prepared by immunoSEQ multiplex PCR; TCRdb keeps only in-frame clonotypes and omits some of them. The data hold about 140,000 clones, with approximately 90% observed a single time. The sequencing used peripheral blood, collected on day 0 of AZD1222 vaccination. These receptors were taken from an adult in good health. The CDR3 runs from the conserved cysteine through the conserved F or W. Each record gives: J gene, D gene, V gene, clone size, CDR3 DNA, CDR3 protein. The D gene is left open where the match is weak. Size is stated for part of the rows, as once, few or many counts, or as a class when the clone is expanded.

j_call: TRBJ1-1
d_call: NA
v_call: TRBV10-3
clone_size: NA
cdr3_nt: TGTGCCATCAGTGAGAAGCCCTTGAAGGGTACGGAAGCTTTCTTT
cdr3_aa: CAISEKPLKGTEAFF

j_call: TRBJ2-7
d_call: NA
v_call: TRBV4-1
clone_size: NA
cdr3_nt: TGCGCCAGCAGCCGATTAGTAAACTACGAGCAGTACTTC
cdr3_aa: CASSRLVNYEQYF

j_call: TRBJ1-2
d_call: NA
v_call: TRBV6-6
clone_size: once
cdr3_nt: TGTGCCAGCAGCGAGGGGCCGAGTAACTATGGCTACACCTTC
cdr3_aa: CASSEGPSNYGYTF

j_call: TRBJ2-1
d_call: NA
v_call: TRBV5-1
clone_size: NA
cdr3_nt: TGCGCCAGCAGCTTGGTGACCATCTACAATGAGCAGTTCTTC
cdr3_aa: CASSLVTIYNEQFF

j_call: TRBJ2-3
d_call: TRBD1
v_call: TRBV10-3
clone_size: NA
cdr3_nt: TGTGCCATCAGGACCCTGGACAGGGAAGGCACAGATACGCAGTATTTT
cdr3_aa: CAIRTLDREGTDTQYF

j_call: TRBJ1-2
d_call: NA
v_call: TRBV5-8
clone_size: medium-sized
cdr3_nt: TGTGCCAGCAGCTTGGATGGCAGTGGCTACACCTTC
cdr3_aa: CASSLDGSGYTF

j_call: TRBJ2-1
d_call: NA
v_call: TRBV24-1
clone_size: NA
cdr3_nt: TGTGCCACCAGTGATTTGCAGACAGCTTACAATGAGCAGTTCTTC
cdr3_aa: CATSDLQTAYNEQFF

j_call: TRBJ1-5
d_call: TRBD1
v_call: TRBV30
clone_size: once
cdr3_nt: TGTGCCTGGAGGGGGACAGGGGGCATTGGCAATCAGCCCCAGCATTTT
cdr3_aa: CAWRGTGGIGNQPQHF

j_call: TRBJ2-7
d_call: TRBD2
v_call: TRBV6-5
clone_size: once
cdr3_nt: TGTGCCAGCCGGACTAGCGGGAGCTACGAGCAGTACTTC
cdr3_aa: CASRTSGSYEQYF

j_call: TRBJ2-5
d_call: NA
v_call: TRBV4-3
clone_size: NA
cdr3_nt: TGCGCCAGCAGCCAAGAATGGAAGCGGGACCAAGAGACCCAGTACTTC
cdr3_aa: CASSQEWKRDQETQYF

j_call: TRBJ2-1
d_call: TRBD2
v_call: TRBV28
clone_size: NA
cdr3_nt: TGTGCCAGCAGTTCTAGCGGGAGGGGTGAGCAGTTCTTC
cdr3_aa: CASSSSGRGEQFF

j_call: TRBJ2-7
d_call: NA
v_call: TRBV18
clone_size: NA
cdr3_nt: TGTGCCAGCTCACGGACAGAGCTCTCCTACGAGCAGTACTTC
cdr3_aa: CASSRTELSYEQYF

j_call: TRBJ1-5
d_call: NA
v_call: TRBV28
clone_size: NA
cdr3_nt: TGTGCCAGCAGTTTAGGTATACGACCCAGGAATCAGCCCCAGCATTTT
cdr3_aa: CASSLGIRPRNQPQHF

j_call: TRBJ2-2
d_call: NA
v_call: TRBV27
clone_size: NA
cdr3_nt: TGTGCCAGCCCCAGAAGAAAGGGGGACACCGGGGAACTGTTTTTT
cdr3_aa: CASPRRKGDTGELFF

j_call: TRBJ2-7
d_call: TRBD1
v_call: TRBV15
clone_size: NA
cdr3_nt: TGTGCCACCAGCAAGGGACAGGGGCTCCACGAGCAGTACTTC
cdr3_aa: CATSKGQGLHEQYF

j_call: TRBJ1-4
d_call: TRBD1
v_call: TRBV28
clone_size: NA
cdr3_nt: TGTGCCAGCAGATCCGACAGGGGCTTTAATGAAAAACTGTTTTTT
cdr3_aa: CASRSDRGFNEKLFF

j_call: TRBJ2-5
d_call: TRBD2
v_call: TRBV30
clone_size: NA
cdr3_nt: TGTGCCTGGAGTGGAAACCGGACTAGCGGGAGTCAGACCCAGTACTTC
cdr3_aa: CAWSGNRTSGSQTQYF

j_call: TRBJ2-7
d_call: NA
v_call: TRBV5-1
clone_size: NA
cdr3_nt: TGCGCCAGCAGCTTGAGGGCGGAGGGGGCCGAGCAGTACTTC
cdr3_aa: CASSLRAEGAEQYF

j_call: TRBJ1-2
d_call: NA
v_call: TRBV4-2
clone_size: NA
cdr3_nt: TGTGCCAGCAGCCAAGATACCCTTGTGTACGCTAACTATGGCTACACCTTC
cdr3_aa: CASSQDTLVYANYGYTF

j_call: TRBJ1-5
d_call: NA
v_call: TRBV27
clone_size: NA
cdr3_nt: TGTGCCAGCAGTTTCCTCAATCAGCCCCAGCATTTT
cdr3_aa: CASSFLNQPQHF

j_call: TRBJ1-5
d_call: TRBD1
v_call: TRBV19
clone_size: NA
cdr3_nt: TGTGCCAGTAAACGACAGGGAGGCAATCAGCCCCAGCATTTT
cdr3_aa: CASKRQGGNQPQHF

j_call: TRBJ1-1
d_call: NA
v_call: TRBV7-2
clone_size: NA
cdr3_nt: TGTGCCAGCAGCCCTCTGGGGGTCTCGAACACTGAAGCTTTCTTT
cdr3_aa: CASSPLGVSNTEAFF

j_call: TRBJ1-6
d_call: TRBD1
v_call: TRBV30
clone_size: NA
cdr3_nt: TGTGCCTGGAGCCCGGGACAGGGAATAAGGTCACCCCTCCACTTT
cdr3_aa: CAWSPGQGIRSPLHF

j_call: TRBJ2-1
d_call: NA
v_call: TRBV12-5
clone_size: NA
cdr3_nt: TGTGCTAGTGGTTCGGGGCTCAATGAGCAGTTCTTC
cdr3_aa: CASGSGLNEQFF

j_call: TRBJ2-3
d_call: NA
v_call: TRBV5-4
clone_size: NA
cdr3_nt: TGTGCCAGCAGCGTGCCCCACGGAGGCACAGATACGCAGTATTTT
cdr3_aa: CASSVPHGGTDTQYF

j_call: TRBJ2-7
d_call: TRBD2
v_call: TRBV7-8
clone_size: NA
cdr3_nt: TGTGCCAGCAGCCTCGGGACTATCACCTACGAGCAGTACTTC
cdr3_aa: CASSLGTITYEQYF

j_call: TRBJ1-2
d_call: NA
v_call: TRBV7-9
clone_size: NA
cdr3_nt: TGTGCCAGCAGCTTAGGACCGCACTATGGCTACACCTTC
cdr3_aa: CASSLGPHYGYTF

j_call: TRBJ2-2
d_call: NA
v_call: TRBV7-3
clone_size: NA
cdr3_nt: TGTGCCAGCAGCTTAGCTTCGTTCGGGGAGCTGTTTTTT
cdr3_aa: CASSLASFGELFF

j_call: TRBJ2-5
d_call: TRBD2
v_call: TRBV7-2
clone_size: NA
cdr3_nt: TGTGCCAGCAGCTTGCCTCTAAGAACGGGAGGGGAGGAGACCCAGTACTTC
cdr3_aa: CASSLPLRTGGEETQYF

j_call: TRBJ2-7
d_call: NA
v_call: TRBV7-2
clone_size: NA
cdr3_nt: TGTGCCAGCAGCATAATGGTGGGGAGCTCCTACGAGCAGTACTTC
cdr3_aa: CASSIMVGSSYEQYF

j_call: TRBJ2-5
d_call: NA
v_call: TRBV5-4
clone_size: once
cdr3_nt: TGTGCCAGCAGCTTGGACGGGGAGACCCAGTACTTC
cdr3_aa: CASSLDGETQYF

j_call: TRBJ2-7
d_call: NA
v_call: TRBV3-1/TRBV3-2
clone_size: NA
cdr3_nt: TGTGCCAGCACCTCTCACTTGACGTACGAGCAGTACTTC
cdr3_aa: CASTSHLTYEQYF

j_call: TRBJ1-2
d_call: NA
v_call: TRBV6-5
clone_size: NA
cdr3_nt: TGTGCCAGCAGTTACTCGGGCGCTGGCTACACCTTC
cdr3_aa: CASSYSGAGYTF

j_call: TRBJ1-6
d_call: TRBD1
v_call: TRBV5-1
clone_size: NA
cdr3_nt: TGCGCCAGCAGCCAACGTGGGGACAGCGATAATTCACCCCTCCACTTT
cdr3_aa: CASSQRGDSDNSPLHF

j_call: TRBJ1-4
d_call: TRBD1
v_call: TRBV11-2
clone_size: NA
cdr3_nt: TGTGCCAGCAGCCCAGGGGGACATTCTAATGAAAAACTGTTTTTT
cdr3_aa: CASSPGGHSNEKLFF

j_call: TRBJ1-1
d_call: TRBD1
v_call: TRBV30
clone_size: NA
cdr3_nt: TGTGCCTGGAGTGTGAGGGACAGGGTAAGGATGAACACTGAAGCTTTCTTT
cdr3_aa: CAWSVRDRVRMNTEAFF

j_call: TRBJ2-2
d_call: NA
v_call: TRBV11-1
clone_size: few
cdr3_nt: TGTGCCAGCAGCTTTGAGGCATCCACCGGGGAGCTGTTTTTT
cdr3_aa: CASSFEASTGELFF

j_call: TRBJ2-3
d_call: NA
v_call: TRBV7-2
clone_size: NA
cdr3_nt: TGTGCCAGCAGCTCGTTGTGGACAAGCACAGATACGCAGTATTTT
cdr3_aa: CASSSLWTSTDTQYF

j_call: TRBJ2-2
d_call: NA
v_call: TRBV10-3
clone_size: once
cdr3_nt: TGTGCCATCAGTGATAGGGGTGAAGGCGGGGAGCTGTTTTTT
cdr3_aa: CAISDRGEGGELFF

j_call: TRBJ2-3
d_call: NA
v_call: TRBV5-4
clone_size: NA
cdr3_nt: TGTGCCAGCAGCTACTTGGCCCAGACAGATACGCAGTATTTT
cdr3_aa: CASSYLAQTDTQYF

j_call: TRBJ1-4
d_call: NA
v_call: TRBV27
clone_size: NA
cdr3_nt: TGTGCCAGCAGTCCAAGTGGTTGGAATGAAAAACTGTTTTTT
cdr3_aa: CASSPSGWNEKLFF

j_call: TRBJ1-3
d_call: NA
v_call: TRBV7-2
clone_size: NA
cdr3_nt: TGTGCCAGCGGCGGATCGGACTCTGGAAACACCATATATTTT
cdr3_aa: CASGGSDSGNTIYF

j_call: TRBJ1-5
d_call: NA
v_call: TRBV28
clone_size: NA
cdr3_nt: NA
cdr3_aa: CASILGGNQPQHF